This T cell receptor beta chain is from a study of T cells in Graves' hyperthyroidism and ophthalmopathy. Regarding the study as a whole: Most expanded thyroid clonotypes above 0.001 recurred in blood.

Comments on this clonotype: Its matching antigen is unknown.

The patients, who ranged from 18 to 65 in age, presented with newly diagnosed hyperthyroidism lasting under 2 months. Patients were excluded for uncontrolled infection, other autoimmune disease, pregnancy or lactation. The source of the PBMCs was 8 to 10 ml of fresh peripheral blood. The germline V gene encodes CDR1 LGHDT and CDR2 YNNKEL (reference sequence). The CDR3 consists of 16 residues. V dropped 6 bases and J dropped 0 bases, with 15 bases sitting between them. RNA transcripts gave rise to amplified TCR beta CDR3 regions. HTBI primers were the set used in a first-round RT-PCR of the TCR CDR3. One entry per CDR3 protein, called by TCRdb with MiXCR from the multiplex PCR reads. The table shows some 210,000 distinct CDR3 sequences, with 15% to 20% occurring only once.

Sequencing was carried out using blood. The TCR was taken from a man aged 50 to 59 with Graves' hyperthyroidism. The chain links TRBV3-1 to TRBJ2-1, with D unresolved. As DNA, the CDR3 is TGTGCCAGCAGTTCACTACGTAGTCGCTCCTACAATGAGCAGTTCTTC. It codes for CASSSLRSRSYNEQFF.